This T cell receptor (beta chain) was recovered during a study of cytomegalovirus exposure and HLA in healthy donors (TCRdb year 2017). With respect to the entire study: In an earlier analysis of approximately 500 of the donors, around 290 Gb of sequence data and approximately 100 million unique TCR beta sequences from 180 million or so T cells were reported. Roughly 300 gigabases of sequencing data and approximately 92 million unique TCR sequences made up an early release that covered roughly 670 HLA-typed donors. Of the 350 to 450 genotyped donors, 65% to 90% fell in the genetic ancestry cluster associated with self-reported Caucasian donors. The aim of the study was to test whether cataloging public T cell receptors could identify signatures of past pathogen exposure. Using immunosequencing, the study profiled T cell repertoires from 500 to 800 subjects and related those repertoires to cytomegalovirus serostatus. Along with the approximately 700-subject first cohort, a separate validation cohort of approximately 110 different subjects was used. To predict cytomegalovirus infection status, the study brought together high-throughput TCR immunosequencing, statistical association of individual TCRs with disease status, and machine learning. To study patterns of TCR occurrence, a later analysis re-analyzed previously published TCR beta repertoires from several hundred donors and added high-resolution HLA genotyping. Rather than drawing on any new phenotypic data, the later analysis identified candidate immune exposures from TCR beta sequences and the way those sequences occurred across donors. To decide whether each TCR beta V gene segment behaved as functional or pseudogenic, an earlier analysis of 587 of the donors relied on high-throughput TCR beta sequencing. Donor age, sex, ethnicity and CMV serostatus were compiled alongside the repertoire data. In a later genetic analysis, genome-wide SNP genotypes for about three fifths of the 666 donors were used, and that subset was treated as a discovery cohort. Every repertoire in the discovery cohort had been generated on one and the same sequencing platform. Class I and class II HLA loci were covered by the typing at four-digit resolution. The number of donors typed differed by locus, with roughly 629-640 for A, B, C, DRB1 and DQB1, about 500 for DQA1, 600 to 610 for DPA1, and over 400 for DPB1. About five DR-DQ haplotypes were treated as single units for association and clustering because of strong linkage in the cohort. Among some 400 genotyped donors of the cohort, an average of approximately 240,000 unique TCR beta nucleotide sequences was sequenced per donor, of which approximately 19% were non-productive.

Comment on this clone: Which antigen it targets is not known. Within one base of it there is no much larger clone, and no base qualities were kept.

The paper's findings and limits, for the study overall: An association between a missense DCLRE1C variant and V-gene and J-gene trimming of TCR beta chains was found in a later genetic analysis and replicated in an independent cohort. Because HLA typing was missing for some donors at each locus, association tests included only the typed subset. Most CMV-associated TCR beta chains appeared to be HLA-restricted in a later analysis, and the HLA associations seemed to be driven largely by CMV exposure. For the cohort, immune exposure information was limited to CMV serostatus. The earlier analysis of approximately 560 of the donors excluded some 15 rarely observed V segments, including chromosome 9 orphons, because counts were too low. In vitro tests confirmed that a few of the cytomegalovirus-associated TCR beta chains recognize cytomegalovirus antigens. Broadly in line with IMGT annotations, most TCR beta V segments showed up in productive rearrangements about 87% or about 30% of the time in an earlier analysis of approximately 640 of the donors. According to a later analysis, parvovirus B19, influenza, CMV and Epstein-Barr virus appeared linked to several top co-occurrence clusters. Some IMGT-functional V segments, including TRBV6-2 and TRBV6-3, could not be distinguished by the 87-base-pair reads and were therefore excluded. A later genetic analysis reported fewer N-insertions in productive TCRs among donors in an Asian-associated ancestry cluster than the roughly 720-donor mean. While some public TCRs were present in many individuals, most TCR sequences turned up only very rarely across donors. Presence/absence analyses assumed roughly uniform sequencing depth across donors, an assumption that may not hold. The study listed 164 TCR beta chains as associated with cytomegalovirus. In this cohort, only TCR beta chains were sequenced, and detectable features were limited by the absence of alpha or paired-chain data. A cluster of highly shared sequence variants was judged likely to represent a technical artifact of the sequencing pipeline. When HLA alleles, especially DR and DQ, strongly co-occurred, TCR associations were difficult to assign to individual alleles. According to a later analysis, TCR association rates differed among HLA loci, with DRB1 alleles showing the most associated TCRs and HLA-C alleles showing the fewest. In a later analysis, HLA-associated TCR beta chains were found to be more clonally expanded and to have lower generation probabilities than equally common non-associated chains. In both the original and validation cohorts, the classifier was reported to diagnose cytomegalovirus status with high specificity and sensitivity. The authors suggested that the approach could potentially be extended to other disease states and immunological phenotypes. A later analysis associated some 17,000 TCR beta sequences with specific HLA alleles at a false discovery rate of 0.05. A further reported finding was that TCR beta sequences accurately predicted the HLA-A and HLA-B alleles for most subjects in the first cohort. Correlated functional status among segregating V segments might be attributable to linkage disequilibrium, but an unknown experimental factor could not be ruled out.

The cohort was made up of several hundred healthy bone marrow donors. Cohort members were all nominally healthy when sampled, although unrecorded immune exposures were likely present. The donor tested CMV seropositive and was one of the 289 seropositive cohort members. A peripheral blood sample was provided by each donor, and peripheral blood mononuclear cells were used for TCR beta sequencing. Genomic DNA extraction from the blood cell samples was performed with the Qiagen DNeasy Blood Extraction Kit. Receptor amplification or capture employed the immunoSEQ multiplex PCR assay. For the multiplex PCR, a mixture combining 60 forward primers for TCR Vbeta segments and 13 reverse primers for TCR Jbeta segments was used. A multiplex PCR assay on genomic DNA amplified the CDR3 region of rearranged TCR beta genes. Amplified TCR beta libraries were sequenced as 87-base-pair reads on the Illumina HiSeq System. As for the original processing: Across the 600 to 700 repertoires, a later analysis counted about 81 million unique TCR beta chains, 8.5 million to 12 million of which were shared by at least two donors. A nearest-neighbor algorithm error-corrected the raw reads and collapsed the reads into unique sequences, merging closely related sequences to remove PCR and sequencing errors. CDR3 sequences were aligned to IMGT reference sequences to assign V, D and J gene segments. For a sequence to be retained, a match of at least six nucleotides was required to both a V gene segment and a J gene segment. Rearrangements were called productive when the CDR3 lacked stop codons and stayed in frame with V and J; all others were non-productive. Following IMGT convention, CDR3 was defined as the stretch from the second conserved V-encoded cysteine to the conserved J-encoded phenylalanine. The earlier analysis of 500 to 650 of the donors excluded any sequence lacking an unambiguous match to a single V gene segment. An earlier analysis of over 450 of the donors classified V segments as functional when productive rearrangements were above 56.7% and as segregating when the standard deviation between donors was above 5%. A statistical classification framework was built for diagnosing cytomegalovirus status from the catalog of TCR beta chain sequences. In a later analysis, V and J genes were assigned by comparing TCR nucleotide sequences against IMGT/GENE-DB human TR gene sequences. The TCRdist pipeline was used in a later analysis to assign CDR3 sequences and most-parsimonious VDJ recombination scenarios. In a later analysis, each TCR beta chain was defined by its CDR3 amino acid sequence together with its V-gene family, and reads lacking a unique V-gene family were excluded. A later analysis removed roughly 590 highly shared, low-generation-probability nucleotide sequences to deal with suspected cross-contamination and a sequencing artifact. In a later analysis, a clonal expansion index was calculated for each public chain from normalized within-repertoire ranks of inferred template counts. In a later analysis, generation probabilities were computed using a VDJ recombination model fitted to out-of-frame rearrangements, and the results were checked against IGoR. Hypergeometric tests were used in a later analysis to score TCR-TCR, TCR-HLA and TCR-CMV co-occurrence, with a repertoire-size bias correction applied to the TCR pairs. A later analysis estimated false discovery rates by permuting HLA or CMV assignments 20 times. A later analysis grouped co-occurring TCRs with DBSCAN, adding TCRdist sequence similarity when clustering within HLA-allele-positive subsets. Co-occurrence clustering excluded repertoires with fewer than 30,000 or more than 120,000 public chains, plus five with anomalous nucleotide sharing. As stored in TCRdb, this immuneACCESS dataset retains in-frame rearrangements with V and J assigned. A fraction of the clones does not appear; measured against another copy, unresolved V genes explain less than half of the discrepancy, and the remainder lacks a known reason. V and J calls and clone size are given by that table; D and trimming were obtained from the DNA. In this sample the table shows around 120,000 clones, 65% to 75% of which occur a single time. About 11% of the sample is held by the ten biggest clonotypes.

The CDR1 and CDR2 encoded by the germline V gene are SGHRS and YFSETQ. V is shortened by 2 bases, J by 2 bases, and the region joining them spans 9 bases. Spanning cysteine to phenylalanine, the CDR3 consists of 14 amino acids. Just the 42-base CDR3 DNA is kept, in frame starting at base 1. The source material was PBMCs. The clonotype originates from a man aged 35 to 55 in good health and CMV-seropositive. Recombination linked TRBV5-1 to TRBJ2-3; TRBD1 is possibly the D segment (6 matching bases). The CDR3 region: CASSFGQNTDTQYF. The nucleotides are TGCGCCAGCAGCTTCGGACAGAACACAGATACGCAGTATTTT.